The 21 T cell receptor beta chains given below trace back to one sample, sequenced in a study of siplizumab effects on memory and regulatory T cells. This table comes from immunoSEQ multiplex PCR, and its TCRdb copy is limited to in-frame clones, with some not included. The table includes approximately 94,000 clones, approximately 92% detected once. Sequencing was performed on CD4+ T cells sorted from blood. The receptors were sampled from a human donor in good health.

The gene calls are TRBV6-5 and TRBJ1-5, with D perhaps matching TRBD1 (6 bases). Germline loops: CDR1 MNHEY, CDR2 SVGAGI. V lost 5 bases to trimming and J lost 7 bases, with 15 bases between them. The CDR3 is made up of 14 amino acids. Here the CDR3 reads CASSAKGVDQPQHF. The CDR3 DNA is TGTGCCAGCAGTGCTAAGGGGGTCGACCAGCCCCAGCATTTT.

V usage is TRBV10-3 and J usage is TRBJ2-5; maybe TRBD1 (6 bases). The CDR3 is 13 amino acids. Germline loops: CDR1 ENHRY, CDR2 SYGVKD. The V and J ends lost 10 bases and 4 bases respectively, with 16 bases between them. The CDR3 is CATGASGAETQYF. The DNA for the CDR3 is TGTGCCACCGGGGCCTCAGGGGCAGAGACCCAGTACTTC.

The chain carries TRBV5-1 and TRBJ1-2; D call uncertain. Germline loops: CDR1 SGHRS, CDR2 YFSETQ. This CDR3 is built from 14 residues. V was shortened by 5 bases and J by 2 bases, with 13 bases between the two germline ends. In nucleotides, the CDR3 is TGCGCCAGCAGTCCGATAAGTGCAAACTATGGCTACACCTTC. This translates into CASSPISANYGYTF.

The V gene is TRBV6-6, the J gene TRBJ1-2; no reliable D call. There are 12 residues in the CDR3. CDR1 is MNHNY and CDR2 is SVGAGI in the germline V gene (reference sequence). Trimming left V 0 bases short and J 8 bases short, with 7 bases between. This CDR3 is CASSYSERGYTF. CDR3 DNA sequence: TGTGCCAGCAGTTACTCTGAACGAGGCTACACCTTC.

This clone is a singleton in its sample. CDR3 bases: TGCGCCAGCAGCGTAAGCCACAACAGGGGGGATACGCAGTATTTT. It codes for CASSVSHNRGDTQYF. The J gene is TRBJ2-3, the V gene TRBV5-1, with 8 bases lining up with TRBD1. Germline CDR1 SGHRS, CDR2 YFSETQ. After removal of 4 bases from V and 6 bases from J, the junction contained 10 bases not matched to a gene. The CDR3 sequence is 15 residues long.

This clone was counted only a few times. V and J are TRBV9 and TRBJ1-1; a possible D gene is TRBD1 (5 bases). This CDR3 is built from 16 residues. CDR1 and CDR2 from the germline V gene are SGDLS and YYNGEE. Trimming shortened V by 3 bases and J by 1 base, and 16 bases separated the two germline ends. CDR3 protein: CASSAGVTAQNTEAFF. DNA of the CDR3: TGTGCCAGCAGCGCCGGGGTGACAGCCCAGAACACTGAAGCTTTCTTT.

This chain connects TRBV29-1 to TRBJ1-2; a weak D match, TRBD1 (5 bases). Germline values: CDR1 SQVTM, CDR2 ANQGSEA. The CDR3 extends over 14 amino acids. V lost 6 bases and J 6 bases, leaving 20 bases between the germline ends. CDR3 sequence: CSVHPPGRGNGYTF. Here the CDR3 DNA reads TGCAGCGTCCACCCCCCGGGGCGGGGAAATGGCTACACCTTC. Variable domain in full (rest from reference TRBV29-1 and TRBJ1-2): SAVISQKPSRDICQRGTSLTIQCQVDSQVTMMFWYRQQPGQSLTLIATANQGSEATYESGFVIDKFPISRPNLTFSTLTVSNMSPEDSSIYLCSVHPPGRGNGYTFGSGTRLTVV.

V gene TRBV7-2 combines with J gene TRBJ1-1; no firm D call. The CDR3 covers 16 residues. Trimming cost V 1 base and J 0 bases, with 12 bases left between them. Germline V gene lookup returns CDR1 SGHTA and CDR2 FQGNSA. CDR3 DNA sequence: TGTGCCAGCAGCTTAGTCGACATATCGATGAACACTGAAGCTTTCTTT. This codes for CASSLVDISMNTEAFF.

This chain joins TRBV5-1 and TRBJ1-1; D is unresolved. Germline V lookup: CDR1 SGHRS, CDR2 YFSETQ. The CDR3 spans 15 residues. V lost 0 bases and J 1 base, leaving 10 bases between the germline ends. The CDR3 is CASSLVPPPNTEAFF. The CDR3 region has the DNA TGCGCCAGCAGCTTGGTGCCGCCGCCGAACACTGAAGCTTTCTTT.

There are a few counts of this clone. Written as DNA, the CDR3 is TGTGCCAGCAGGCAGGGGGCCGGGGGCTACACCTTC. Translation gives CASRQGAGGYTF. V gene TRBV6-5 combines with J gene TRBJ1-2, with 8 positions matching TRBD1. Germline CDR1 and CDR2: MNHEY and SVGAGI. The V and J ends lost 6 bases and 8 bases, in that order; junction bases with no gene match: 5. CDR3 length: 12 residues.

The CDR3 DNA reads TGTGCCAGCAGCTTGCAACCCGGGACAGGGATTACCTACGAGCAGTACTTC. Amino acid sequence: CASSLQPGTGITYEQYF. V and J are TRBV11-2 and TRBJ2-7, with 9 bases identical to TRBD1. The J segment lost 2 bases and the V segment lost 3 bases, leaving 11 bases of the junction unmatched. CDR1 SGHAT and CDR2 FQNNGV come from the germline V gene. This CDR3 region has 17 residues.

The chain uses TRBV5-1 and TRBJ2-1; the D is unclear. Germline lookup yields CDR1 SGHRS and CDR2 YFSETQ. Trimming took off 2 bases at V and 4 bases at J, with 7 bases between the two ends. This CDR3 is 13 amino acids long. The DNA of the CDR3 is TGCGCCAGCAGCTTACGACTTTACAATGAGCAGTTCTTC. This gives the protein CASSLRLYNEQFF. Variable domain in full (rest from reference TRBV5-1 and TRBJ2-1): KAGVTQTPRYLIKTRGQQVTLSCSPISGHRSVSWYQQTPGQGLQFLFEYFSETQRNKGNFPGRFSGRQFSNSRSEMNVSTLELGDSALYLCASSLRLYNEQFFGPGTRLTVL.

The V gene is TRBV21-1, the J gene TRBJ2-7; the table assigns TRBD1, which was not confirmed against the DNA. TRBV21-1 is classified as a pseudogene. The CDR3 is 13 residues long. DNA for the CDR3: TGTGCCAGCAGCAATACAGGGGGCGACGAGCAGTACTTC. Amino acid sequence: CASSNTGGDEQYF.

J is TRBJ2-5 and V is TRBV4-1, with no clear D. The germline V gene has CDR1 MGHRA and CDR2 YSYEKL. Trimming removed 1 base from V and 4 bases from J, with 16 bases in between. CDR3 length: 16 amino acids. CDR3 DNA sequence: TGCGCCAGCAGCCAAGCATCCCCCGGGTCGCGAGAGACCCAGTACTTC. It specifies CASSQASPGSRETQYF.

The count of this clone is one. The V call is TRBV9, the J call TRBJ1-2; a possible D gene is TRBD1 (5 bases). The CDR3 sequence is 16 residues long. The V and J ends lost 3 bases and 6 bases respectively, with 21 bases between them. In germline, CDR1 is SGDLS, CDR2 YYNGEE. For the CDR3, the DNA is TGTGCCAGCAGCGCCGACAGTAGCTATCATCAAGATGGCTACACCTTC. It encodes CASSADSSYHQDGYTF.

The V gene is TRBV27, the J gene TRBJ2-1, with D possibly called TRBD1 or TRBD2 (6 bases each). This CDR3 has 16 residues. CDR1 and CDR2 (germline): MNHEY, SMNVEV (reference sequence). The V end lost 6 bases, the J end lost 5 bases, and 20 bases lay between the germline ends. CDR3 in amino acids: CASRDAGGPSDNEQFF. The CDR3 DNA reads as TGTGCCAGCAGAGACGCCGGGGGCCCCTCTGACAATGAGCAGTTCTTC.

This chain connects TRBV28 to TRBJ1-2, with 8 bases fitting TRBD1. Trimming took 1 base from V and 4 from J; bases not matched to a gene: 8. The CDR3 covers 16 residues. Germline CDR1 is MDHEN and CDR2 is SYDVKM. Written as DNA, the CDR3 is TGTGCCAGCAGTTTATCGATGGGCAGGGGGCTCTATGGCTACACCTTC. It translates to CASSLSMGRGLYGYTF.

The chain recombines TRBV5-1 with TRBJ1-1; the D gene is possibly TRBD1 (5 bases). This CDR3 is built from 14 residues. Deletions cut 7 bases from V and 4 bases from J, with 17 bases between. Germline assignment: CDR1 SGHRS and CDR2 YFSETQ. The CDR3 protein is CASWDGNVPTEAFF. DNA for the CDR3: TGCGCCAGCTGGGACGGTAATGTACCCACTGAAGCTTTCTTT.

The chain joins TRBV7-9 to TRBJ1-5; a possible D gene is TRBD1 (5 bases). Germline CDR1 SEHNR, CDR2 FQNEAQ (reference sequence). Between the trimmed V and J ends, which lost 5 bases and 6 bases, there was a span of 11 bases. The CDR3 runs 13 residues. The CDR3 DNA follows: TGTGCCAGCAGCGTTCAGGGATCTCAGCCCCAGCATTTT. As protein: CASSVQGSQPQHF.

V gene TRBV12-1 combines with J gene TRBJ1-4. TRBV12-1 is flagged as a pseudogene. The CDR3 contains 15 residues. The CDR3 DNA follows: TGTGCCAGCAGTGGATCACCTGCAACTAATGAAAAACTGTTTTTT. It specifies CASSGSPATNEKLFF.

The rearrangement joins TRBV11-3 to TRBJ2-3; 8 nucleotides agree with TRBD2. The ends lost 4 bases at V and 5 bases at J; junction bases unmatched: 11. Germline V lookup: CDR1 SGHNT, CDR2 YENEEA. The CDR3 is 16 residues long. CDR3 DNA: TGTGCCAGCAGCTCCTACAGCGGGGGCGGGGAAGATACGCAGTATTTT. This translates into CASSSYSGGGEDTQYF.